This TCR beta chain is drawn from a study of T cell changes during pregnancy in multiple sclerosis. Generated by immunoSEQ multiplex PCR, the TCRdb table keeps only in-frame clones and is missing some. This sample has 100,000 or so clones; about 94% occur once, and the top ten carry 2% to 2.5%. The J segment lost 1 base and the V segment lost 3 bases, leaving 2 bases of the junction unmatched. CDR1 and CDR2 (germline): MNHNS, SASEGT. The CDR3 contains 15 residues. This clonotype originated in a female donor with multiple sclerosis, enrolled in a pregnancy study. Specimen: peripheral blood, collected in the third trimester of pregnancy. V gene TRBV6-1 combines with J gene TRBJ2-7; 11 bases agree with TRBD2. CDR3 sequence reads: CASSDLAGGSYEQYF. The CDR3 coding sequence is TGTGCCAGCAGTGACCTAGCGGGAGGTTCCTACGAGCAGTACTTC.